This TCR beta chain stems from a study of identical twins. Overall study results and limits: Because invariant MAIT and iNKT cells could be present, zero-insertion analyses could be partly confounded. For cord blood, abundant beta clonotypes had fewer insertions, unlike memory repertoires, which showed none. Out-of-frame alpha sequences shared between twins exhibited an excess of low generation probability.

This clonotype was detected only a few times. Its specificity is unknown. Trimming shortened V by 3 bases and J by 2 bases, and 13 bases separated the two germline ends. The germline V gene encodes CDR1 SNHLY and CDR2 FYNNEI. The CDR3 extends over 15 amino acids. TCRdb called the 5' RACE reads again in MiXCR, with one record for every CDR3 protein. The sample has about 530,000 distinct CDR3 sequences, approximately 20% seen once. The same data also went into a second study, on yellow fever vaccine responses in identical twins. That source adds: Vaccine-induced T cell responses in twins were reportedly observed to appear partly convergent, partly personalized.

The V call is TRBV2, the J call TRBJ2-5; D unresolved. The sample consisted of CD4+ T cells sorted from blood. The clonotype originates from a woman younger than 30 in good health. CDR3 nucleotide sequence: TGTGCCAGCAGTGATCCTCTAGGGATTCAAGAGACCCAGTACTTC. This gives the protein CASSDPLGIQETQYF.